This T cell receptor beta chain was recorded in a study of blood T cell repertoires in COVID-19. Study at large: COVID-19 samples collected from the United States, Italy and Spain covered acute and convalescent phases. T cells, B-cell-depleted T cells, or PBMCs provided the cDNA or gDNA that served as material.

Per the original methods: Scientists estimated how many nucleated cells there were by amplifying reference gene primers. Measured with immunoSEQ multiplex PCR; TCRdb has only the in-frame clones, and not every one. For V, J and clone size, that table is used; D and trimming come from the DNA. The sample yields about 85,000 clones, almost 90% seen once. The CDR3 covers 16 residues. Trimming removed 2 bases from V and 5 bases from J; junction bases left unmatched: 9. Germline V gives CDR1 MDHEN, CDR2 SYDVKM. The sample comprised peripheral blood. The V call is TRBV28, the J call TRBJ1-5; 7 nucleotides agree with TRBD1. The receptor was isolated from a woman older than 75 with active or convalescent COVID-19. The chain's CDR3 is CASSLADRVRDQPQHF. CDR3 DNA: TGTGCCAGCAGTTTAGCCGACAGGGTGAGGGATCAGCCCCAGCATTTT.